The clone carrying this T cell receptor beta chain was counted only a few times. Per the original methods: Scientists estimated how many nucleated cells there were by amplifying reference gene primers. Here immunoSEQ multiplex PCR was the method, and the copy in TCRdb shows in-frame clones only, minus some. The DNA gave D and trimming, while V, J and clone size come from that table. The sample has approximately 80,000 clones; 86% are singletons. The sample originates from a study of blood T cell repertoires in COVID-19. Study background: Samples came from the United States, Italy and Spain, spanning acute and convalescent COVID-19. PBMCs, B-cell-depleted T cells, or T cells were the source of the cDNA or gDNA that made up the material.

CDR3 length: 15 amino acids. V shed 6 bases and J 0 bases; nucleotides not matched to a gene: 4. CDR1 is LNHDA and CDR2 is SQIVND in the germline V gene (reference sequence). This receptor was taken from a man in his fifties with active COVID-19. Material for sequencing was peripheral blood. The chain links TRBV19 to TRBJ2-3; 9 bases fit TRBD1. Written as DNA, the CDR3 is TGTGCCAGTAGGCAACAGGGGGCTAGCACAGATACGCAGTATTTT. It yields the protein CASRQQGASTDTQYF.